The 20 T cell receptor beta chains given below trace back to one sample, sequenced in a study of beta chain features in type 1 diabetes. Expressed TCRB transcripts were sequenced because the isolated RNA had all been reverse transcribed beforehand. Here immunoSEQ multiplex PCR was the method, and the copy in TCRdb shows in-frame clones only, minus some. The data contain about 470,000 clones, 25% to 35% of them singletons. Sequenced input: naive CD4+ T cells from blood. The receptors were gathered from a man aged 18 to 29 in good health.

This clone came up a few times. This sample also contains other DNA sequences that code for the same CDR3. V is TRBV28 and J is TRBJ2-7; D gene uncertain. There are 12 residues in the CDR3. Germline V gives CDR1 MDHEN, CDR2 SYDVKM. V lost 2 bases and J 4 bases, leaving 6 bases between the germline ends. DNA for the CDR3: TGTGCCAGCAGTTTACAACTGTACGAGCAGTACTTC. Protein product: CASSLQLYEQYF.

The rearrangement links TRBV29-1 to TRBJ2-5; TRBD2 is a possible D gene (6 bases). The CDR3 length is 15 residues. The germline V gene has CDR1 SQVTM and CDR2 ANQGSEA. Trimming removed 8 bases from V and 4 bases from J, with 23 bases in between. The DNA for the CDR3 is TGCAGCATAAGTCGGAGGGCCGGTTCGGGAGAGACCCAGTACTTC. It yields the protein CSISRRAGSGETQYF.

This rearrangement joins TRBV30 to TRBJ2-1, with 11 bases that match TRBD2. The CDR3 has 16 residues. V was clipped by 3 bases and J by 2 bases; unmatched bases: 6. The germline gives CDR1 GTSNPN, CDR2 SVGIG (reference sequence). CDR3 protein: CAWRIGTSGPYNEQFF. In DNA, the CDR3 is TGTGCCTGGAGAATCGGGACTAGCGGACCCTACAATGAGCAGTTCTTC.

Comments on this clone: Mismatch with germline at one junction end may stem from a read error. V is TRBV7-7 and J is TRBJ2-1, with 9 bases that match TRBD1. The CDR3 has 13 amino acids. Germline V gene data show CDR1 as SSHAT and CDR2 as FNYEAQ (reference sequence). The CDR3 DNA sequence: TGTGCTAGCAGCAGGGACAGGGCGGATGAGCAGTTCTTC. It yields the protein CASSRDRADEQFF.

This clone was picked up a small number of times. The DNA of the CDR3 is TGTGCCAGCGCGAGCGGGAGCACAGATACGCAGTATTTT. Amino acids: CASASGSTDTQYF. The genes are TRBV9 and TRBJ2-3, with D possibly TRBD2 on 6 matching bases. Trimming removed 7 bases at V and 0 bases at J, with 9 bases between. The germline V gene encodes CDR1 SGDLS and CDR2 YYNGEE. This CDR3 contains 13 residues.

J is TRBJ1-2 and V is TRBV6-5; perhaps TRBD1 as D (5 bases). CDR1 is MNHEY and CDR2 is SVGAGI in the germline V gene. V shed 5 bases and J shed 6 bases, with 19 bases lying between them. CDR3 size: 15 residues. CDR3 DNA sequence: TGTGCCAGCAGTAAGATGACAGCCCAATTTGATGGCTACACCTTC. It specifies CASSKMTAQFDGYTF.

This clone was detected only a few times. The J gene is TRBJ2-3, the V gene TRBV12-5; no clear D. CDR3 size: 14 residues. Germline-derived CDR1 and CDR2 are LGHNT and FRNRAP. With 2 bases removed from V and 0 bases from J, the gap between germline ends came to 6 bases. CDR3 nucleotide sequence: TGTGCTAGTGGTTTGCAGACCAGCACAGATACGCAGTATTTT. It yields the protein CASGLQTSTDTQYF. Drawing the rest from reference TRBV12-5 and TRBJ2-3, the complete variable domain is DARVTQTPRHKVTEMGQEVTMRCQPILGHNTVFWYRQTMMQGLELLAYFRNRAPLDDSGMPKDRFSAEMPDATLATLKIQPSEPRDSAVYFCASGLQTSTDTQYFGPGTRLTVL.

The chain uses TRBV30 and TRBJ2-5, with 14 nucleotides matching TRBD2. There are 15 residues in the CDR3. The J segment lost 5 bases and the V segment lost 3 bases, leaving 5 bases of the junction unmatched. Germline V gene lookup returns CDR1 GTSNPN and CDR2 SVGIG (reference sequence). Written as DNA, the CDR3 is TGTGCCTGGAGGGGGACTAGCGGGAGTTTCGAGACCCAGTACTTC. Its translation is CAWRGTSGSFETQYF.

The genes are TRBV28 and TRBJ2-1; no clear D. From germline, CDR1 is MDHEN and CDR2 SYDVKM. V was pared by 2 bases and J by 9 bases, with 14 bases between. The CDR3 consists of 14 residues. This CDR3 reads CASSLSKRFSEQFF. CDR3 in DNA: TGTGCCAGCAGTTTAAGTAAGAGGTTCAGTGAGCAGTTCTTC.

This clone was counted ten times or more. This chain links TRBV23-1 with TRBJ1-4; possibly TRBD1 for D (6 bases). TRBV23-1 is an ORF, with its function uncertain. CDR3 length: 13 residues. V lost 11 bases to trimming and J lost 7 bases, with 17 bases between them. CDR3: CAPLGGRGEKLFF. The CDR3 DNA reads TGCGCCCCCCTAGGGGGAAGGGGTGAAAAACTGTTTTTT.

The chain joins TRBV7-2 to TRBJ1-2, with no clear D. The CDR3 is made up of 13 amino acids. The germline V gene has CDR1 SGHTA and CDR2 FQGNSA. V was cut by 1 base and J by 8 bases, with 11 bases left in between. CDR3 nucleotide sequence: TGTGCCAGCAGCTTAGGGCCCCCTGGGGGCTACACCTTC. It codes for CASSLGPPGGYTF.

This clone was seen a few times. This chain uses TRBV30 with TRBJ2-7; D gene uncertain. CDR3 length equals 12 residues. Germline loops: CDR1 GTSNPN, CDR2 SVGIG (reference sequence). Trimming pared 2 bases from V and 6 bases from J, leaving 11 bases between. This CDR3 reads CAWSFVGGEQYF. CDR3 nucleotides: TGTGCCTGGAGTTTCGTGGGCGGCGAGCAGTACTTC.

V is TRBV7-9 and J is TRBJ2-7, with no clear D. This CDR3 region has 14 residues. V was clipped by 2 bases and J by 6 bases, with 14 bases between them. Germline CDR1 SEHNR, CDR2 FQNEAQ (reference sequence). In nucleotides, the CDR3 is TGTGCCAGCAGCTTAACTGAAGGTCCTCTCGAGCAGTACTTC. It specifies CASSLTEGPLEQYF.

The rearrangement links TRBV29-1 to TRBJ1-2, with D possibly matching TRBD1 (6 bases). CDR1 SQVTM and CDR2 ANQGSEA come from the germline V gene. The CDR3 length is 12 residues. Trimming left V 6 bases short and J 3 bases short, with 11 bases between. CDR3 DNA sequence: TGCAGCGTGAGCGGACAGCACTATGGCTACACCTTC. Its protein is CSVSGQHYGYTF.

This clone was observed a single time. J is TRBJ2-7 and V is TRBV6-5; D gene uncertain. V lost 5 bases and J lost 0, with 11 bases in between. Germline assignment: CDR1 MNHEY and CDR2 SVGAGI. CDR3 length: 14 residues. The CDR3 loop is CASSGQIHSYEQYF. In nucleotides, the CDR3 is TGTGCCAGCAGTGGGCAGATACACTCCTACGAGCAGTACTTC.

The V and J genes are TRBV7-9 and TRBJ2-7; maybe TRBD2 (6 bases). Trimming removed 3 bases at V and 5 bases at J, with 11 bases between. The CDR3 is 13 amino acids. Germline CDR1 reads SEHNR; CDR2 reads FQNEAQ (reference sequence). The CDR3 nucleotides are TGTGCCAGCAGCTTGGGGGGTACCGACGAGCAGTACTTC. It specifies CASSLGGTDEQYF. The complete variable domain, with remaining parts taken from reference TRBV7-9 and TRBJ2-7, reads DTGVSQNPRHKITKRGQNVTFRCDPISEHNRLYWYRQTLGQGPEFLTYFQNEAQLEKSRLLSDRFSAERPKGSFSTLEIQRTEQGDSAMYLCASSLGGTDEQYFGPGTRLTVT.

This clone was seen a few times. The genes are TRBV30 and TRBJ2-4; TRBD2 is a possible D gene (6 bases). This CDR3 has 14 residues. The V end was cut by 5 bases, the J end by 0 bases, with 11 bases between. Germline V gene sequence: CDR1 GTSNPN, CDR2 SVGIG (reference sequence). In DNA, the CDR3 is TGTGCCTGGCGGGACTTATTAGCCAAAAACATTCAGTACTTC. Residues: CAWRDLLAKNIQYF.

The CDR3 sequence is CRARGEGGGPQHF. CDR3 bases: TGCCGCGCGCGTGGGGAGGGAGGAGGGCCCCAGCATTTT. The chain uses TRBV29-1 and TRBJ1-5; D not resolved. This CDR3 contains 13 residues. Per germline, CDR1 SQVTM and CDR2 ANQGSEA.

This clone was seen a handful of times. V is TRBV11-2 and J is TRBJ2-7; the D is unclear. Trimming shortened V by 5 bases and J by 6 bases, and 11 bases separated the two germline ends. CDR3 size: 12 residues. Germline CDR1 and CDR2: SGHAT and FQNNGV. CDR3 nucleotides: TGTGCCAGCAGCCCCGGATTTAGCGAGCAGTACTTC. Its translation is CASSPGFSEQYF.

J is TRBJ2-3 and V is TRBV9; possible D gene TRBD1, 6 bases. The germline CDR1 and CDR2 sequences are SGDLS and YYNGEE. V was clipped by 0 bases and J by 5 bases, with 10 bases between them. The CDR3 is made up of 14 amino acids. The CDR3 region has the DNA TGTGCCAGCAGCGTAGTACAGGGCGGAGATACGCAGTATTTT. Encoded protein: CASSVVQGGDTQYF.